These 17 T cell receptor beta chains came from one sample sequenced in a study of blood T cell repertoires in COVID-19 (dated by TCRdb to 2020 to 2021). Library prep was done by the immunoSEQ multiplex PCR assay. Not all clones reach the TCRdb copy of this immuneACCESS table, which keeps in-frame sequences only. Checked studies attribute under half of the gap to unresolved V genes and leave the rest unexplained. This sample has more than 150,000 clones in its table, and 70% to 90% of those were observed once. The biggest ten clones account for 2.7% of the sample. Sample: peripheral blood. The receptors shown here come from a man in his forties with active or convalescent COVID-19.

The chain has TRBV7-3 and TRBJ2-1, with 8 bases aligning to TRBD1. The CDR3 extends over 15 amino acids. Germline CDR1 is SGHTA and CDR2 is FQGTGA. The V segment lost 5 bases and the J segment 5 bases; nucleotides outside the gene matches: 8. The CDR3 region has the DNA TGTGCCAGCAGCCCGACAGGGGAGAGGAACAATGAGCAGTTCTTC. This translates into CASSPTGERNNEQFF.

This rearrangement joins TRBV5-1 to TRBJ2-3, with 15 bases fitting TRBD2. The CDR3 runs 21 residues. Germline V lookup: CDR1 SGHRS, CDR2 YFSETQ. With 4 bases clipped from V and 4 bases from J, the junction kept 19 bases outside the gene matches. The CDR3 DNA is TGCGCCAGCAGCCTCTTACTCTCTAGGACTAGCGGGGGGGCCTTGCCAGATACGCAGTATTTT. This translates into CASSLLLSRTSGGALPDTQYF.

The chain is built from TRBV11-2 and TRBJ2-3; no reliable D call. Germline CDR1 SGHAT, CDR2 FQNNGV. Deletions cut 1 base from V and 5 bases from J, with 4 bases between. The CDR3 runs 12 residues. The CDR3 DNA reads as TGTGCCAGCAGCTTAGTCATAGATACGCAGTATTTT. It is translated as CASSLVIDTQYF.

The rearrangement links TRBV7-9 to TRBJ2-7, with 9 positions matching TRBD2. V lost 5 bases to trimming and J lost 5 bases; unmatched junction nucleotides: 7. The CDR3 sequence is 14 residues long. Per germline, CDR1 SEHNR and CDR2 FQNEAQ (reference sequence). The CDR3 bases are TGTGCCAGCAGCAGGACTAGCGTAGTGAACGAGCAGTACTTC. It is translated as CASSRTSVVNEQYF.

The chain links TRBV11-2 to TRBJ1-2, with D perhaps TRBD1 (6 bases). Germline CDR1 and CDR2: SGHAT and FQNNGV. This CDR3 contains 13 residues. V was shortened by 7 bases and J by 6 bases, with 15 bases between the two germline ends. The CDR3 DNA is TGTGCCAGCACCCAAAGGGGGATTGATGGCTACACCTTC. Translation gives CASTQRGIDGYTF.

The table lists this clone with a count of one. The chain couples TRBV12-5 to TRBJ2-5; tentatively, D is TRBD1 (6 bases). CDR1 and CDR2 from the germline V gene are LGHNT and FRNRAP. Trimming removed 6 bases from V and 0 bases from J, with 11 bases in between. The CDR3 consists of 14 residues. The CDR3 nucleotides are TGTGCTAGTGGCCCCGACAGGTACCAAGAGACCCAGTACTTC. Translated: CASGPDRYQETQYF.

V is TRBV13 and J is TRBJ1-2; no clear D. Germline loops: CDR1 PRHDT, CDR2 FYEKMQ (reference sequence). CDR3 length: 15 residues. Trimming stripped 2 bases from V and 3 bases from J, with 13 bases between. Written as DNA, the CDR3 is TGTGCCAGCAGCTTAAGGCGGGGAACGGACTATGGCTACACCTTC. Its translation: CASSLRRGTDYGYTF.

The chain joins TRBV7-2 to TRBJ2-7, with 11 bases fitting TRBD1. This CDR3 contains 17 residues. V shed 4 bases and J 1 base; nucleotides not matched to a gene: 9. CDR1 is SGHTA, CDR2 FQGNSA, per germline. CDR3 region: CASSSRGGQGASYEQYF. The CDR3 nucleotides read TGTGCCAGCAGCTCCAGGGGAGGACAGGGGGCGTCCTACGAGCAGTACTTC.

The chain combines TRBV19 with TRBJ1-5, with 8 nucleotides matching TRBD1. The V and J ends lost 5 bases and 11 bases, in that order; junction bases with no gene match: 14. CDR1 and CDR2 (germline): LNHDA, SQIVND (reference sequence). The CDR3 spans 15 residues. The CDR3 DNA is TGTGCCAGTAGTCAAACAGGGGGATACGGCGGGACCCAGCATTTT. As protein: CASSQTGGYGGTQHF.

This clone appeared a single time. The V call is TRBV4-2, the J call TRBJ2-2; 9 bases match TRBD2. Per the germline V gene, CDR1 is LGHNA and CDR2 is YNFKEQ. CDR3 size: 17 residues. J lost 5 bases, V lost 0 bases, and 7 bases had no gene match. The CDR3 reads CASSQESVRGGTGELFF. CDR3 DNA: TGTGCCAGCAGCCAAGAGTCCGTGCGGGGGGGTACCGGGGAGCTGTTTTTT.

CDR3 nucleotide sequence: TGCGCCAGCAGCCAAATTAGCGGGGGCCTGGGGAGGGAGACCCAGTACTTC. Its translation: CASSQISGGLGRETQYF. The J gene is TRBJ2-5, the V gene TRBV4-1, with TRBD2 matching 9 bases. V lost 2 bases and J lost 5; bases outside the gene matches: 12. The CDR3 is 17 amino acids. Germline CDR1 and CDR2: MGHRA and YSYEKL.

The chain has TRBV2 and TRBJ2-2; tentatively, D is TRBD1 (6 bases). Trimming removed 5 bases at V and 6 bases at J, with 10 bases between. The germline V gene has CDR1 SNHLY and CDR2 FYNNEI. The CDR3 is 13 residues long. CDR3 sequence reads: CASSSDRAGELFF. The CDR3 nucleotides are TGTGCCAGCAGTTCGGACAGAGCCGGGGAGCTGTTTTTT. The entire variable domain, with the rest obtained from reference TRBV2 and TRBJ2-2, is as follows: EPEVTQTPSHQVTQMGQEVILRCVPISNHLYFYWYRQILGQKVEFLVSFYNNEISEKSEIFDDQFSVERPDGSNFTLKIRSTKLEDSAMYFCASSSDRAGELFFGEGSRLTVL.

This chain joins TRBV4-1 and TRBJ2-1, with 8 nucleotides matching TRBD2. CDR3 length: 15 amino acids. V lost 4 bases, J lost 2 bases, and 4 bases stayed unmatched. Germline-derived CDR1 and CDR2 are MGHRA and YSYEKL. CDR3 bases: TGCGCCAGCAGCCCGAGCGGGGGAGCCTACAATGAGCAGTTCTTC. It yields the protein CASSPSGGAYNEQFF.

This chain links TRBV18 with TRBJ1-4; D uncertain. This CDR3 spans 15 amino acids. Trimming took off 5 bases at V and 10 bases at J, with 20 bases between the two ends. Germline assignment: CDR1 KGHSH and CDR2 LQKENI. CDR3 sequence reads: CASSARSSGGRKLFF. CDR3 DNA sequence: TGTGCCAGCTCAGCAAGGTCGTCGGGAGGGAGAAAACTGTTTTTT.

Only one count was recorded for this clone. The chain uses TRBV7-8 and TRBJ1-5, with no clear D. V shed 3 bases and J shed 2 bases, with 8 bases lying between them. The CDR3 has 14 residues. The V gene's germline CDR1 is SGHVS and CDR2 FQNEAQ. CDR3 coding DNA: TGTGCCAGCAGCTTGGGGAGGGGCAATCAGCCCCAGCATTTT. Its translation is CASSLGRGNQPQHF.

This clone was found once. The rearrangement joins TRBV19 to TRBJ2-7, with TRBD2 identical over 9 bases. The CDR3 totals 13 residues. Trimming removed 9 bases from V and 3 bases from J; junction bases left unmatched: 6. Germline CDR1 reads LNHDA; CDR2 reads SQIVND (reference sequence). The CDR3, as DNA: TGTGCCAGGGGGCGGGGGGGGATCTACGAGCAGTACTTC. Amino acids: CARGRGGIYEQYF.

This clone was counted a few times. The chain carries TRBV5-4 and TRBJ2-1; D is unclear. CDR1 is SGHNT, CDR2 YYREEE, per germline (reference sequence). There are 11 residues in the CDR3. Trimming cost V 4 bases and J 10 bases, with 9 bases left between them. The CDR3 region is CASSLRAEQFF. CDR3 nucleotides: TGTGCCAGCAGCCTACGAGCGGAGCAGTTCTTC.